This T cell receptor beta chain is drawn from a study of cytomegalovirus exposure and HLA in healthy donors. Study in general: A previous analysis identified more than 100 million unique TCR beta sequences derived from roughly 190 million T cells. Study-wide findings and caveats: Cytomegalovirus association was assigned to some 160 TCR beta chains. Information on immune exposure was restricted to one variable (CMV serostatus). Association of a missense DCLRE1C variant with TCR beta V- and J-gene trimming was reported in a later analysis.

PCR employed 60 Vbeta and 13 Jbeta primers. Produced via immunoSEQ multiplex PCR; TCRdb's table is partial and in-frame only. This sample has 85,000 to 95,000 clones; 76% occur once, and the top ten carry under 7%. With 7 bases clipped from V and 5 bases from J, the junction kept 11 bases outside the gene matches. The CDR3 contains 14 residues. The germline V gene has CDR1 SGHRS and CDR2 YFSETQ. Comment on this clone: Its antigen is currently unknown.

J is TRBJ2-5 and V is TRBV5-1; 7 nucleotides line up with TRBD2. The source material was PBMCs. This TCR derives from a man aged 30 to 39 in good health and CMV-seropositive. The CDR3 spells CASVLGGGTETQYF. The CDR3 nucleotides read TGCGCCAGCGTCCTCGGCGGGGGAACGGAGACCCAGTACTTC.